The 22 T cell receptor beta chains reported below all come from one sample, sequenced in a study of Graves' ophthalmopathy and Graves' hyperthyroidism. The study amplified TCR beta CDR3 regions using RNA transcripts. Scientists carried out first-round RT-PCR using HTBI primers and then a second-round multiplex PCR. MiXCR was run by TCRdb on the multiplex PCR reads, yielding one entry per CDR3 protein. Altogether under 800,000 distinct CDR3 sequences are present, 22% being singletons, with the ten largest covering roughly 6.9%. The sequencing input was peripheral blood. These receptors were taken from a woman aged 18-35 years with stable Graves' hyperthyroidism. Some clones in this sample may be carry-over from other donors' samples.

V gene TRBV28 combines with J gene TRBJ2-7; D may be TRBD1 (6 bases). Germline-derived CDR1 and CDR2 are MDHEN and SYDVKM. The V and J ends lost 5 bases and 2 bases respectively, with 16 bases between them. This CDR3 has 15 amino acids. CDR3 DNA: TGTGCCAGCAGTGCCATATCCAGGGGTACCTACGAGCAGTACTTC. Its translation is CASSAISRGTYEQYF.

The chain recombines TRBV7-8 with TRBJ2-7; 7 bases are a match to TRBD1. Unmatched junction bases numbered 15, after V lost 4 bases and J lost 6 bases. The germline V gene has CDR1 SGHVS and CDR2 FQNEAQ. The CDR3 runs to 16 residues. The CDR3 DNA follows: TGTGCCAGCAGCTCAAGAGCTCGACAGGGAACTTCCGAGCAGTACTTC. The encoded protein is CASSSRARQGTSEQYF.

This clonotype was picked up many times. The DNA for the CDR3 is TGTGCCAGCAGTGAACAACCTAGCGCAAGGGACGAGCAGTACTTC. Translated, it gives CASSEQPSARDEQYF. V usage is TRBV6-1 and J usage is TRBJ2-7; a weak D match, TRBD2 (6 bases). This CDR3 region has 15 residues. CDR1 is MNHNS, CDR2 SASEGT, per germline. The V gene lost 2 bases and the J gene lost 5 bases, with 16 bases spanning the gap.

This chain joins TRBV6-1 and TRBJ2-5; 10 bases are a match to TRBD2. The V gene's germline CDR1 is MNHNS and CDR2 SASEGT. There are 14 residues in the CDR3. J was trimmed by 5 bases and V by 6 bases; bases with no gene match: 6. The CDR3 bases are TGTGCCAGCAGCAAACTAGCGGGGACTGAGACCCAGTACTTC. Amino acid sequence: CASSKLAGTETQYF.

This clonotype was detected many times. This rearrangement joins TRBV19 to TRBJ2-7, with D possibly matching TRBD1 (6 bases). The CDR3 has 14 amino acids. Looked up from germline, CDR1 is LNHDA and CDR2 is SQIVND (reference sequence). The germline V and J ends were trimmed by 5 bases and 0 bases, with 11 bases remaining between them. The DNA for the CDR3 is TGTGCCAGTAGTGATCAAGGGGGCTCCTACGAGCAGTACTTC. Translating it yields CASSDQGGSYEQYF.

This sequence joins TRBV27 and TRBJ2-7, with 8 nucleotides matching TRBD1. This CDR3 has 14 residues. The germline CDR1 and CDR2 sequences are MNHEY and SMNVEV (reference sequence). The trim removed 6 bases at V and 6 bases at J, leaving 10 bases unmatched. CDR3 nucleotide sequence: TGTGCCAGCAGACCGGGACAGGAAAGAGGCGAGCAGTACTTC. Translation gives CASRPGQERGEQYF.

This clonotype has a count of ten or more. DNA for the CDR3: TGTGCCAGCTCCAATCGTCGGGGGATGAACACTGAAGCTTTCTTT. Protein sequence: CASSNRRGMNTEAFF. The chain has TRBV6-2 or TRBV6-3 and TRBJ1-1, with D maybe TRBD1 (5 bases). V lost 8 bases to trimming and J lost 0 bases, with 16 bases between them. CDR3 length equals 15 residues. Per germline, CDR1 MNHEY and CDR2 SVGEGT.

This clonotype was seen repeatedly, ten times or more. This rearrangement joins TRBV30 to TRBJ2-7; 7 nucleotides line up with TRBD1. The germline CDR1 and CDR2 sequences are GTSNPN and SVGIG (reference sequence). The length of the CDR3 is 13 residues. V trimming: 2 bases; J trimming: 8 bases; junction bases outside the gene matches: 9. CDR3 nucleotide sequence: TGTGCCTGGAGTCCGGGACAGCGAGCTCAGCAGTACTTC. Encoded protein: CAWSPGQRAQQYF. The full variable domain, its missing parts supplied by reference TRBV30 and TRBJ2-7, is SQTIHQWPATLVQPVGSPLSLECTVEGTSNPNLYWYRQAAGRGLQLLFYSVGIGQISSEVPQNLSASRPQDRQFILSSKKLLLSDSGFYLCAWSPGQRAQQYFGPGTRLTVT.

The CDR3 DNA follows: TGTGCCTGGAGTGGCGGGCTGAGAAAGGGAGGCTACACCTTC. Amino acids: CAWSGGLRKGGYTF. The gene calls are TRBV30 and TRBJ1-2, with D unclear. Germline CDR1 reads GTSNPN; CDR2 reads SVGIG (reference sequence). V was trimmed by 1 base and J by 8 bases, leaving 17 bases between them. The CDR3 totals 14 residues.

The V and J genes are TRBV5-1 and TRBJ2-7; TRBD1 or TRBD2 may be the D gene (5 bases each). The V end was cut by 2 bases, the J end by 7 bases, with 13 bases between. The CDR3 contains 13 residues. The germline V gene encodes CDR1 SGHRS and CDR2 YFSETQ. The CDR3 region is CASSFEGPREQYF. The CDR3 DNA reads TGCGCCAGCAGCTTTGAGGGGCCCCGGGAGCAGTACTTC.

This clonotype was detected ten times or more. The V call is TRBV28, the J call TRBJ2-7, with 10 positions matching TRBD2. Germline V lookup: CDR1 MDHEN, CDR2 SYDVKM. The CDR3 totals 15 residues. Trimming removed 7 bases from V and 4 bases from J; junction bases left unmatched: 10. CDR3 DNA sequence: TGTGCCAGCACTTCTAGCGGGGGATTTGCTTACGAGCAGTACTTC. The encoded protein is CASTSSGGFAYEQYF.

This clonotype has more than one count but fewer than ten. Since a much larger clone is just one base distant, this may be a read error. The chain joins TRBV20-1 to TRBJ1-2; D remains ambiguous. CDR1 is DFQATT and CDR2 is SNEGSKA in the germline V gene (reference sequence). The CDR3 consists of 11 residues. The DNA for the CDR3 is TGCAGTGCTAGTACGGGGTTTGGCTACAGCTTC. Protein product: CSASTGFGYSF.

This clonotype was seen only a few times. The rearrangement joins TRBV12-3 or TRBV12-4 to TRBJ2-5, with D uncertain. The CDR3 runs 13 residues. Between the trimmed V and J ends, which lost 7 bases and 5 bases, there was a span of 14 bases. CDR3 residues: CASILSGSETQYF. CDR3 nucleotide sequence: TGTGCCAGCATTCTCTCCGGGTCCGAGACCCAGTACTTC.

This clonotype was seen ten or more times. The CDR3 protein is CAWRPPGQSGYTF. The CDR3 DNA is TGTGCCTGGAGGCCCCCCGGACAAAGCGGCTACACCTTC. The rearrangement uses TRBV30 and TRBJ1-2; D is possibly TRBD1 (5 bases). Trimming removed 3 bases at V and 8 bases at J, with 16 bases between. Per the germline V gene, CDR1 is GTSNPN and CDR2 is SVGIG (reference sequence). The CDR3 length is 13 residues. The complete variable domain, with remaining parts taken from reference TRBV30 and TRBJ1-2, reads SQTIHQWPATLVQPVGSPLSLECTVEGTSNPNLYWYRQAAGRGLQLLFYSVGIGQISSEVPQNLSASRPQDRQFILSSKKLLLSDSGFYLCAWRPPGQSGYTFGSGTRLTVV.

This clonotype appeared many times. The rearrangement joins TRBV2 to TRBJ2-5; D is possibly TRBD2 (5 bases). The CDR3 spans 14 residues. Germline-derived CDR1 and CDR2 are SNHLY and FYNNEI. V dropped 4 bases and J dropped 4 bases, with 13 bases sitting between them. This CDR3 is CASSATTRRETQYF. The CDR3 DNA follows: TGTGCCAGCAGTGCCACAACTAGGCGAGAGACCCAGTACTTC.

The table lists this clonotype with many counts. The chain recombines TRBV5-5 with TRBJ1-5; D unresolved. V was cut by 7 bases and J by 2 bases, with 13 bases left in between. Germline assignment: CDR1 SGHKS and CDR2 YYEKEE (reference sequence). The CDR3 is 14 residues long. CDR3 residues: CASGSEMGNQPQHF. In DNA form, the CDR3 reads TGTGCCAGCGGATCGGAAATGGGCAATCAGCCCCAGCATTTT.

This clonotype was counted between two and nine times. The V call is TRBV6-2 or TRBV6-3, the J call TRBJ1-1, with 7 bases lining up with TRBD1. The CDR3 has 14 residues. The V gene end was trimmed by 7 bases and the J gene end by 3 bases; junction bases not matched to a gene: 8. Germline CDR1 is MNHEY and CDR2 is SVGEGT. CDR3 in amino acids: CASNIGGADTEAFF. The CDR3, as DNA: TGTGCCAGCAACATAGGGGGCGCCGACACTGAAGCTTTCTTT.

This clonotype was observed at least ten times. The chain employs TRBV19 and TRBJ2-5; either TRBD1 or TRBD2 may supply D (5 bases each). V was cut by 8 bases and J by 5 bases, with 15 bases left in between. This CDR3 region has 13 residues. CDR1 is LNHDA, CDR2 SQIVND, per germline (reference sequence). CDR3 bases: TGTGCCAGTGGAAAAGACTGGGGGGAGACCCAGTACTTC. Encoded protein: CASGKDWGETQYF.

Many counts were recorded for this clonotype. The rearrangement uses TRBV7-2 and TRBJ2-7, with TRBD2 as a possible D gene (7 bases). From germline, CDR1 is SGHTA and CDR2 FQGNSA. Trimming removed 8 bases from V and 0 bases from J, with 17 bases in between. CDR3 size: 15 residues. CDR3 sequence: CASLVREDSSYEQYF. As DNA, the CDR3 is TGTGCCAGCTTAGTCCGGGAGGACAGCTCCTACGAGCAGTACTTC.

In this sample, this clonotype turned up a few times. The rearrangement uses TRBV6-1 and TRBJ2-4; D could derive from TRBD1 or TRBD2 (5 bases each). The J call may be faulty, since TRBJ2-1 better matches the DNA end. The germline gives CDR1 MNHNS, CDR2 SASEGT. The CDR3 loop spans 10 amino acids. The CDR3 DNA sequence: TGTGCCAGCAGTGACGGGACGCAGTTCTTC. It codes for CASSDGTQFF.

This clonotype showed up just a few times. The genes are TRBV6-1 and TRBJ2-5; possibly TRBD1 for D (6 bases). CDR3 size: 15 residues. Germline-derived CDR1 and CDR2 are MNHNS and SASEGT. V lost 7 bases to trimming and J lost 5 bases, with 20 bases between them. CDR3 loop: CASTPATGIGETQYF. CDR3 nucleotides: TGTGCCAGCACCCCAGCCACAGGGATCGGGGAGACCCAGTACTTC.

This clonotype has a count of ten or more. The rearrangement joins TRBV27 to TRBJ1-6; TRBD1 aligns across 8 bases. The CDR3 covers 13 residues. Trimming cost V 6 bases and J 9 bases; bases outside gene matches: 4. Germline V gene lookup returns CDR1 MNHEY and CDR2 SMNVEV (reference sequence). The CDR3 DNA sequence: TGTGCCAGCAGGGACAGGGCTGGTTCACCCCTCCACTTT. Its translation: CASRDRAGSPLHF.